These 19 T cell receptor beta chains came from one sample sequenced in a study of CD8+ T cells in alopecia areata. Treatment meaning: oral pan-JAK inhibitor, 5-10 mg twice daily. Reverse transcribed after extraction, RNA yielded cDNA as the sequencing template. Clones were read by immunoSEQ multiplex PCR, and TCRdb kept only the in-frame ones, dropping some. Of about 270,000 clones listed, 60% are singletons. The sequences come from CD4+ T cells sorted from blood, collected around week 54, from a patient treated with tofacitinib. The receptors were sampled from a human donor with alopecia areata.

This clone was seen a few times. This chain joins TRBV30 and TRBJ1-1; possible D gene TRBD1, 6 bases. Germline CDR1 and CDR2: GTSNPN and SVGIG (reference sequence). The length of the CDR3 is 11 residues. Trimming removed 4 bases at V and 6 bases at J, with 9 bases between. CDR3 nucleotide sequence: TGTGCCTGGACACACAGGGCTGAAGCTTTCTTT. Protein sequence: CAWTHRAEAFF.

The chain is built from TRBV7-9 and TRBJ2-3; D is undetermined. This CDR3 spans 16 amino acids. The germline gives CDR1 SEHNR, CDR2 FQNEAQ (reference sequence). The ends were cut back, 8 bases at V and 1 base at J, with 19 bases in the middle. CDR3 nucleotide sequence: TGTGCCAGCGGGAAGAAAAACTCTGCTGGCACAGATACGCAGTATTTT. It codes for CASGKKNSAGTDTQYF.

This clone was counted a few times. The chain recombines TRBV11-1 with TRBJ1-2; D not resolved. Trimming took 2 bases from V and 4 from J, leaving 14 bases between them. The CDR3 extends over 15 amino acids. Germline V CDR1 and CDR2: SGHAT, FQDESV (reference sequence). DNA for the CDR3: TGTGCCAGCAGCTTACTGGGTGCCACGGCCTATGGCTACACCTTC. Its translation: CASSLLGATAYGYTF.

The chain combines TRBV30 with TRBJ1-1; no reliable D call. CDR3 length equals 14 residues. Germline-derived CDR1 and CDR2 are GTSNPN and SVGIG (reference sequence). V was clipped by 2 bases and J by 3 bases, with 13 bases between them. The CDR3 here is CAWSYSLGHTEAFF. The CDR3 DNA follows: TGTGCCTGGAGTTACTCCCTTGGGCACACTGAAGCTTTCTTT.

This rearrangement joins TRBV10-3 to TRBJ1-6; tentatively, D is TRBD1 (5 bases). The V and J ends lost 3 bases and 13 bases respectively, with 13 bases between them. CDR3 length: 13 residues. Germline CDR1 and CDR2: ENHRY and SYGVKD. CDR3 loop: CAISDNQGHPLHF. DNA for the CDR3: TGTGCCATCAGTGACAACCAGGGTCATCCCCTCCACTTT.

This sequence joins TRBV11-2 and TRBJ2-2; the match to TRBD1 covers 7 bases. Looked up from germline, CDR1 is SGHAT and CDR2 is FQNNGV. The CDR3 is made up of 16 amino acids. V gave up 7 bases and J gave up 1 base; unmatched junction bases: 9. CDR3 sequence (DNA): TGTGCCAGCACCATCACCGGGACAGTGAACACCGGGGAGCTGTTTTTT. It is translated as CASTITGTVNTGELFF.

This chain links TRBV2 with TRBJ1-5; possible D gene TRBD1, 6 bases. Germline V gene lookup returns CDR1 SNHLY and CDR2 FYNNEI. The ends were cut back, 2 bases at V and 5 bases at J, with 10 bases in the middle. The CDR3 consists of 14 residues. The DNA of the CDR3 is TGTGCCAGCAGTGAACGGGGACAAGATCAGCCCCAGCATTTT. It codes for CASSERGQDQPQHF.

The rearrangement joins TRBV25-1 to TRBJ1-2, with 7 bases fitting TRBD1. The CDR3 is made up of 12 amino acids. Germline V CDR1 and CDR2: MGHDK, SYGVNS. J gave up 8 bases and V 7 bases, and 7 bases lay outside the gene matches. CDR3 nucleotides: TGTGCCAGCAACCATTACAGGGGCGGCTACACCTTC. Its protein product is CASNHYRGGYTF.

On this clone: The same CDR3 arises from other DNA sequences in this sample as well. The chain has TRBV5-1 and TRBJ1-1; D may be TRBD1 (5 bases). Germline CDR1 SGHRS, CDR2 YFSETQ. Trimming removed 0 bases from V and 0 bases from J, with 6 bases in between. This CDR3 has 14 residues. CDR3 protein: CASSLDRMNTEAFF. The CDR3 nucleotides are TGCGCCAGCAGCTTGGACAGGATGAACACTGAAGCTTTCTTT.

The chain links TRBV5-1 to TRBJ2-7; possible D gene TRBD1, 6 bases. The germline gives CDR1 SGHRS, CDR2 YFSETQ. V was cut by 3 bases and J by 5 bases, with 12 bases left in between. The CDR3 spans 13 residues. DNA for the CDR3: TGCGCCAGCAGCTCCCAGACAGGCCACGAGCAGTACTTC. Residues: CASSSQTGHEQYF.

The gene calls are TRBV11-2 and TRBJ2-5; TRBD1 matches at 7 bases. Germline assignment: CDR1 SGHAT and CDR2 FQNNGV. CDR3 length: 15 residues. V lost 3 bases to trimming and J lost 4 bases; unmatched junction nucleotides: 8. The CDR3 loop reads CASSFGQVERETQYF. CDR3 in DNA: TGTGCCAGCAGCTTCGGACAGGTGGAGAGAGAGACCCAGTACTTC.

The chain combines TRBV10-3 with TRBJ2-5; unclear D gene. Trimming stripped 0 bases from V and 4 bases from J, with 6 bases between. The CDR3 extends over 13 amino acids. Germline CDR1 reads ENHRY; CDR2 reads SYGVKD. The DNA for the CDR3 is TGTGCCATCAGTGAGTCTCCCCCAGAGACCCAGTACTTC. It codes for CAISESPPETQYF.

The chain recombines TRBV27 with TRBJ1-6; D possibly corresponds to TRBD1 (5 bases). Trimming stripped 3 bases from V and 4 bases from J, with 13 bases between. Per germline, CDR1 MNHEY and CDR2 SMNVEV (reference sequence). The CDR3 extends over 16 amino acids. CDR3 sequence: CASSFVTAKYNSPLHF. Written as DNA, the CDR3 is TGTGCCAGCAGTTTCGTGACAGCCAAATATAATTCACCCCTCCACTTT.

The rearrangement uses TRBV7-9 and TRBJ2-5; D remains ambiguous. V lost 5 bases to trimming and J lost 5 bases, with 9 bases between them. Germline V gene sequence: CDR1 SEHNR, CDR2 FQNEAQ (reference sequence). The CDR3 runs to 12 residues. The CDR3 spells CASSNRNETQYF. The CDR3 coding sequence is TGTGCCAGCAGCAACAGAAACGAGACCCAGTACTTC.

The chain has TRBV10-3 and TRBJ2-7; the D call may be TRBD1 or TRBD2 (5 bases each). The length of the CDR3 is 13 residues. Germline CDR1 and CDR2: ENHRY and SYGVKD. V was cut by 0 bases and J by 9 bases, with 12 bases left in between. CDR3 sequence (DNA): TGTGCCATCAGTGAGTCGTTGGGGGTCGGGCAGTACTTC. Its protein product is CAISESLGVGQYF.

DNA for the CDR3: TGCAGCGTTGGATACAGGGAATTGGACGAGCAGTACTTC. It yields the protein CSVGYRELDEQYF. This chain uses TRBV29-1 with TRBJ2-7; tentatively, D is TRBD1 (6 bases). V lost 4 bases and J 5 bases, leaving 15 bases between the germline ends. This CDR3 is built from 13 residues. CDR1 and CDR2 from the germline V gene are SQVTM and ANQGSEA.

To note about this clone: A read error may produce the germline difference seen at one junction end. This rearrangement joins TRBV2 to TRBJ1-2; D unresolved. The CDR3 spans 12 residues. Germline CDR1 SNHLY, CDR2 FYNNEI. This chain's CDR3 is CASIESDYGYTF. The CDR3 DNA follows: TGTGCCAGCATTGAATCTGACTATGGCTACACCTTC.

The chain carries TRBV10-3 and TRBJ2-4, with D hard to call. Germline V gene lookup returns CDR1 ENHRY and CDR2 SYGVKD. Trimming took 3 bases from V and 3 from J, leaving 18 bases between them. This CDR3 is 17 amino acids long. The CDR3 DNA is TGTGCCATCAGTGACTTCTCGGGCGGTAGTGGCAAAAACATTCAGTACTTC. Translation gives CAISDFSGGSGKNIQYF.

In its sample, this clone was seen once. The chain couples TRBV10-3 to TRBJ2-5; D perhaps matches TRBD2 (5 bases). V was shortened by 6 bases and J by 11 bases, with 16 bases between the two germline ends. The CDR3 length is 12 residues. Germline CDR1 ENHRY, CDR2 SYGVKD. CDR3 in DNA: TGTGCCATCAGGGCCGCTACGTGGGAGCAGTACTTC. Protein product: CAIRAATWEQYF.